This entry lists 18 T cell receptor beta chains sequenced from one sample in a study of blood T cell repertoires in COVID-19 (dated by TCRdb to 2018 to 2020). The library was produced with the immunoSEQ multiplex PCR assay. Held by TCRdb, this immuneACCESS table contains in-frame sequences only and omits some clones. Under half of the omission traces to an unresolved V gene where checked; the cause of the rest is unknown. Present in this sample are approximately 94,000 clones, around 90% of which were seen just once. In total, the top ten clones hold 5% of the sample. The sample taken for sequencing was peripheral blood. These TCRs come from a human donor in a cohort sampled during active COVID-19.

The CDR3 nucleotides are TGTGCCAGCAGCTGGGTTGAACAGGGAAGTGAGCAGTTCTTC. It codes for CASSWVEQGSEQFF. This rearrangement joins TRBV7-2 to TRBJ2-1, with D tentatively TRBD1 (6 bases). The CDR3 runs 14 residues. V shed 4 bases and J shed 9 bases, with 16 bases lying between them. Germline V gene sequence: CDR1 SGHTA, CDR2 FQGNSA.

This chain joins TRBV28 and TRBJ2-7, with a weak D call TRBD1 (6 bases). The CDR3 length is 15 residues. Germline V gives CDR1 MDHEN, CDR2 SYDVKM. Trimming pared 5 bases from V and 2 bases from J, leaving 16 bases between. The CDR3 is CASSAVKGVPYEQYF. CDR3 DNA: TGTGCCAGCAGTGCCGTCAAGGGGGTGCCCTACGAGCAGTACTTC.

This chain joins TRBV13 and TRBJ1-1; TRBD1 might be the D (5 bases). The CDR3 runs to 12 residues. Trimming pared 5 bases from V and 7 bases from J, leaving 11 bases between. Germline V gene data show CDR1 as PRHDT and CDR2 as FYEKMQ (reference sequence). The CDR3 DNA sequence: TGTGCCAGCAGCCACGACAGAGGTGAAGCTTTCTTT. Translated, it gives CASSHDRGEAFF.

This clone has a single count. This sequence joins TRBV4-2 and TRBJ2-7, with 13 bases fitting TRBD2. The junction had 9 bases not matched to a gene; V was cut back by 1 base and J by 3 bases. Looked up from germline, CDR1 is LGHNA and CDR2 is YNFKEQ. The CDR3 consists of 18 residues. The CDR3 DNA follows: TGTGCCAGCAGCCAAGCCTTGGGACTAGCGGGGACCTTCTACGAGCAGTACTTC. Protein sequence: CASSQALGLAGTFYEQYF.

The chain couples TRBV12-1 to TRBJ2-7; the listed D gene, TRBD2, was not tested against the DNA. TRBV12-1 is termed a pseudogene. CDR3 size: 15 residues. CDR3 in amino acids: CASSLRGAGTYEQYF. In DNA, the CDR3 is TGTGCCAGCAGCTTAAGGGGAGCGGGAACCTACGAGCAGTACTTC.

This sequence joins TRBV2 and TRBJ1-2, with D possibly TRBD1 on 5 matching bases. The V gene lost 4 bases and the J gene lost 5 bases, with 14 bases spanning the gap. CDR1 SNHLY and CDR2 FYNNEI come from the germline V gene. This CDR3 comprises 14 residues. The CDR3 region is CASSVVREGYGYTF. As DNA, the CDR3 is TGTGCCAGCAGTGTGGTCAGGGAGGGGTATGGCTACACCTTC.

This clone was seen a single time. This chain joins TRBV5-4 and TRBJ2-1; D call uncertain. The CDR3 contains 13 residues. Trimming stripped 1 base from V and 8 bases from J, with 10 bases between. The germline gives CDR1 SGHNT, CDR2 YYREEE (reference sequence). The CDR3 protein is CASSLQGVDEQFF. The DNA for the CDR3 is TGTGCCAGCAGCTTGCAAGGAGTAGATGAGCAGTTCTTC.

V usage is TRBV19 and J usage is TRBJ2-7, with D maybe TRBD1 (6 bases). Germline V lookup: CDR1 LNHDA, CDR2 SQIVND (reference sequence). This CDR3 has 12 amino acids. V lost 3 bases, J lost 3 bases, and 6 bases lay in between. Here the CDR3 reads CASSMDSYEQYF. In DNA form, the CDR3 reads TGTGCCAGTAGTATGGACAGCTACGAGCAGTACTTC.

The gene calls are TRBV9 and TRBJ2-5; D is uncertain. Germline V gene data show CDR1 as SGDLS and CDR2 as YYNGEE. The CDR3 has 13 residues. V lost 0 bases, J lost 1 base, and 4 bases lay in between. CDR3 sequence (DNA): TGTGCCAGCAGCGTAGACGGCCAAGAGACCCAGTACTTC. Translating it yields CASSVDGQETQYF.

This chain links TRBV5-4 with TRBJ2-2; D gene ambiguous. The CDR3 loop spans 16 amino acids. CDR1 SGHNT and CDR2 YYREEE come from the germline V gene (reference sequence). V lost 1 base and J 0 bases, leaving 10 bases between the germline ends. This CDR3 reads CASSLRVRANTGELFF. The CDR3 coding sequence is TGTGCCAGCAGCTTGCGGGTTCGTGCGAACACCGGGGAGCTGTTTTTT.

V gene TRBV5-1 combines with J gene TRBJ2-7, with TRBD1 as a possible D gene (6 bases). The CDR3 runs 14 residues. Germline CDR1 reads SGHRS; CDR2 reads YFSETQ. V lost 6 bases to trimming and J lost 0 bases, with 13 bases between them. The CDR3 nucleotides read TGCGCCAGCACCGACAGGCGAAACTCCTACGAGCAGTACTTC. Translating gives CASTDRRNSYEQYF.

This chain connects TRBV11-3 to TRBJ2-7; TRBD1 agrees at 8 bases. The V gene's germline CDR1 is SGHNT and CDR2 YENEEA. Trimming took 5 bases from V and 5 from J; bases not matched to a gene: 11. The CDR3 runs to 15 residues. In DNA form, the CDR3 reads TGTGCCAGCAGCACGGACAGGGCAGGTCCCGACGAGCAGTACTTC. Its translation: CASSTDRAGPDEQYF.

V is TRBV6-2 or TRBV6-3 and J is TRBJ2-3, with D perhaps matching TRBD1 (5 bases). Germline CDR1 reads MNHEY; CDR2 reads SVGEGT. Trimming took 5 bases from V and 4 from J, leaving 19 bases between them. CDR3 size: 16 residues. CDR3 nucleotide sequence: TGTGCCAGCAGTGGAAGGGGCGGTGCCCCTGCAGATACGCAGTATTTT. Its protein product is CASSGRGGAPADTQYF.

This rearrangement joins TRBV19 to TRBJ2-2, with D possibly being TRBD1 (6 bases). CDR3 length: 15 residues. Trimming stripped 6 bases from V and 4 bases from J, with 15 bases between. The germline V gene encodes CDR1 LNHDA and CDR2 SQIVND (reference sequence). The CDR3 region is CASRTDRSSTGELFF. CDR3 sequence (DNA): TGTGCCAGTAGGACCGACAGGTCGAGCACCGGGGAGCTGTTTTTT.

The V gene is TRBV11-3, the J gene TRBJ2-1, with 10 bases that match TRBD1. The V segment lost 1 base and the J segment 7 bases; nucleotides outside the gene matches: 7. Germline V gene sequence: CDR1 SGHNT, CDR2 YENEEA. The CDR3 totals 16 residues. The CDR3 spells CASSLGARTGGNEQFF. As DNA, the CDR3 is TGTGCCAGCAGCTTAGGAGCCAGGACAGGGGGTAATGAGCAGTTCTTC.

A note on this clone: One junction end does not reproduce the germline sequence, and a read error may be involved. This chain joins TRBV5-5 and TRBJ2-7; the match to TRBD2 covers 7 bases. This CDR3 is built from 12 residues. The germline V gene has CDR1 SGHKS and CDR2 YYEKEE (reference sequence). The CDR3 loop is CASSLLARAVDF. For the CDR3, the DNA is TGTGCCAGCAGCTTACTAGCGCGTGCTGTGGACTTC.

The V and J genes are TRBV18 and TRBJ1-3; D uncertain. Trimming removed 6 bases at V and 4 bases at J, with 7 bases between. The CDR3 totals 12 residues. The germline V gene encodes CDR1 KGHSH and CDR2 LQKENI. CDR3 loop: CASSPEGNTIYF. The CDR3 DNA is TGTGCCAGCTCCCCAGAGGGAAACACCATATATTTT.

The chain uses TRBV11-3 and TRBJ2-7; perhaps TRBD2 as D (6 bases). Trimming pared 1 base from V and 6 bases from J, leaving 10 bases between. The CDR3 is made up of 13 amino acids. In germline, CDR1 is SGHNT, CDR2 YENEEA. This CDR3 is CASSLAGEGEQYF. The CDR3 nucleotides read TGTGCCAGCAGCTTAGCGGGAGAAGGCGAGCAGTACTTC.